This is a list of T cell receptor beta chains from one sample in a study of OX40 agonist ivuxolimab in advanced cancers. Libraries were prepared by immunoSEQ multiplex PCR; TCRdb keeps only in-frame clonotypes and omits some of them. The table has tens of thousands of clones, over 60% seen once. The material sequenced was CD4+ or CD8+ T cells sorted from blood, taken in a trial of the OX40 agonist ivuxolimab. The receptors originated from an adult with an advanced solid tumor such as melanoma, head and neck, liver or kidney cancer. Both conserved end residues are part of each CDR3. The D gene is left open where the match is weak. The size field is filled for only some rows; it gives once, few, many or a size class.

clone size	V gene	J gene	D gene	CDR3 protein	CDR3 DNA
NA	TRBV2	TRBJ2-7	TRBD1	CASSKDRDSAFYEQYF	TGTGCCAGCAGTAAAGACCGGGACAGCGCTTTCTACGAGCAGTACTTC
NA	TRBV20-1	TRBJ1-3	NA	CSARNGNTIYF	TGCAGTGCTAGAAATGGAAACACCATATATTTT
NA	TRBV5-4	TRBJ1-1	NA	CASSFYRENTEAFF	TGTGCCAGCAGCTTTTACAGGGAAAACACTGAAGCTTTCTTT
NA	TRBV7-2	TRBJ2-3	NA	CASSWRGGSTDTQYF	TGTGCCAGCAGCTGGCGTGGGGGCTCCACAGATACGCAGTATTTT
NA	TRBV29-1	TRBJ1-3	NA	CSVGSSGNTIYF	TGCAGCGTCGGAAGCTCTGGAAACACCATATATTTT
few	TRBV7-9	TRBJ2-7	TRBD2	CASSSLAVSYEQYF	TGTGCCAGCAGCTCGCTAGCGGTATCCTACGAGCAGTACTTC
few	TRBV30	TRBJ1-5	NA	CAWSGEGGQPQHF	TGTGCCTGGAGTGGGGAGGGAGGTCAGCCCCAGCATTTT
NA	TRBV5-4	TRBJ1-4	TRBD1	CASSAGQGNEKLFF	TGTGCCAGCAGCGCAGGACAGGGTAATGAAAAACTGTTTTTT
NA	TRBV7-2	TRBJ2-7	TRBD1	CASSLELGQGDLRYEQYF	TGTGCCAGCAGCTTAGAACTGGGACAGGGGGACCTCCGGTACGAGCAGTACTTC
NA	TRBV19	TRBJ1-3	TRBD1	CASSADRGPPGNTIYF	TGTGCCAGTAGTGCTGACAGGGGGCCCCCTGGAAACACCATATATTTT
NA	TRBV6-5	TRBJ2-7	NA	CASRTTNTVNEQYF	TGTGCCAGCAGGACAACTAATACGGTAAACGAGCAGTACTTC
NA	TRBV29-1	TRBJ1-1	NA	CSVEESIRYNTEAFF	TGCAGCGTTGAAGAATCCATCAGGTATAACACTGAAGCTTTCTTT
NA	TRBV7-9	TRBJ2-3	NA	CASSLATGSTDTQYF	TGTGCCAGCAGCTTAGCAACAGGTTCCACAGATACGCAGTATTTT
NA	TRBV2	TRBJ1-1	TRBD1	CASDLTGTAPGAFF	TGTGCCAGCGACCTTACCGGGACAGCACCTGGAGCTTTCTTT
NA	TRBV12-5	TRBJ2-2	NA	CASGRGTGELFF	TGTGCTAGTGGTCGGGGGACCGGGGAGCTGTTTTTT
NA	TRBV5-1	TRBJ2-5	TRBD1	CASRSGGQGKETQYF	TGCGCCAGCCGATCGGGTGGACAGGGGAAAGAGACCCAGTACTTC
NA	TRBV5-1	TRBJ1-1	NA	CASSLDTGFATEAFF	TGCGCCAGCAGCTTGGATACAGGGTTCGCCACTGAAGCTTTCTTT
NA	TRBV20-1	TRBJ1-1	NA	CSASTVEAFF	TGCAGTGCTAGTACGGTGGAAGCTTTCTTT
few	TRBV2	TRBJ1-1	TRBD1	CASSGQGTEAFF	TGTGCCAGCAGTGGACAGGGCACTGAAGCTTTCTTT
NA	TRBV5-4	TRBJ1-1	NA	CASSDAQGLTEAFF	TGTGCCAGCAGCGACGCTCAGGGGCTCACTGAAGCTTTCTTT
few	TRBV30	TRBJ2-2	NA	CAWRTYTNTGELFF	TGTGCCTGGAGGACTTATACGAACACCGGGGAGCTGTTTTTT
NA	TRBV7-2	TRBJ2-7	TRBD2	CASSLVGLAGSPQYF	TGTGCCAGCAGCTTAGTAGGTCTAGCGGGGAGCCCCCAGTACTTC
NA	TRBV18	TRBJ2-2	NA	CASSPQGLSTGELFF	TGTGCCAGCTCACCTCAGGGGTTAAGCACCGGGGAGCTGTTTTTT
NA	TRBV25-1	TRBJ1-6	NA	CASSELGWDSPLHF	TGTGCCAGCAGTGAACTGGGCTGGGATTCACCCCTCCACTTT
NA	TRBV27	TRBJ2-3	TRBD2	CASRGLAAADTQYF	TGTGCCAGCAGGGGACTAGCGGCTGCAGATACGCAGTATTTT
NA	TRBV29-1	TRBJ2-2	TRBD2	CSVGILSGGNTGELFF	TGCAGCGTTGGGATCCTTAGCGGGGGGAACACCGGGGAGCTGTTTTTT
once	TRBV10-3	TRBJ2-6	NA	CAISDYSGANVLTF	TGTGCCATCAGTGACTACTCTGGGGCCAACGTCCTGACTTTC
NA	TRBV5-1	TRBJ1-2	TRBD1	CASSLEGQGGGSNYGYTF	TGCGCCAGCAGCTTGGAGGGGCAGGGGGGCGGATCTAACTATGGCTACACCTTC
NA	TRBV10-3	TRBJ2-7	NA	CAIGAGSSYEQYF	TGTGCCATCGGAGCAGGGAGCTCCTACGAGCAGTACTTC
NA	TRBV30	TRBJ2-5	TRBD2	CAGGIAGGETQYF	TGTGCCGGAGGAATAGCGGGGGGGGAGACCCAGTACTTC
NA	TRBV7-2	TRBJ2-7	NA	CASSLEFFYEAYEQYF	TGTGCCAGCAGCTTAGAGTTTTTTTACGAGGCCTACGAGCAGTACTTC
NA	TRBV10-3	TRBJ2-1	NA	CAISESRSYNEQFF	TGTGCCATCAGTGAGTCGAGAAGCTACAATGAGCAGTTCTTC
NA	TRBV5-8	TRBJ1-2	NA	CASSLRDSAYGYTF	TGTGCCAGCAGCTTGAGAGACAGCGCTTATGGCTACACCTTC
NA	TRBV2	TRBJ2-3	NA	CATTGEVRNTDTQYF	TGTGCCACCACCGGGGAAGTCAGAAACACAGATACGCAGTATTTT
NA	TRBV5-8	TRBJ1-2	NA	CASSLEGRGYTF	TGTGCCAGCAGCTTGGAAGGGAGGGGCTACACCTTC
NA	TRBV10-2	TRBJ1-2	NA	CASSPGGYYGYTF	TGCGCCAGCAGCCCCGGTGGATACTATGGCTACACCTTC
NA	TRBV7-2	TRBJ1-1	NA	CASSPYSLVMNTEAFF	TGTGCCAGCAGTCCTTATTCCCTCGTAATGAACACTGAAGCTTTCTTT
NA	TRBV18	TRBJ1-1	NA	CASSDALGTEAFF	TGTGCCAGCTCGGATGCGTTAGGTACTGAAGCTTTCTTT
NA	TRBV29-1	TRBJ2-1	TRBD1	CSVIRDRGNEQFF	TGCAGCGTTATCCGGGACAGGGGCAATGAGCAGTTCTTC
NA	TRBV6-1	TRBJ1-2	NA	CASTDARANYGYTF	TGTGCCAGCACAGACGCACGAGCTAACTATGGCTACACCTTC
NA	TRBV18	TRBJ2-5	TRBD2	CASSPQRGVETQYF	TGTGCCAGCTCACCGCAGCGGGGGGTTGAGACCCAGTACTTC
NA	TRBV5-1	TRBJ2-7	NA	CASSLSPDRTGEQYF	TGCGCCAGCAGCCTAAGCCCCGACAGGACGGGAGAGCAGTACTTC
NA	TRBV10-3	TRBJ2-1	NA	CAIRGTNRDLNEQFF	TGTGCCATCAGGGGGACAAATAGGGACCTAAACGAGCAGTTCTTC
NA	TRBV18	TRBJ1-3	NA	CASSPQDSGNTIYF	TGTGCCAGCTCACCACAGGATTCTGGAAACACCATATATTTT
NA	TRBV19	TRBJ2-3	NA	CASRKTQLSTDTQYF	TGTGCCAGTAGAAAGACACAGCTCTCCACAGATACGCAGTATTTT
few	TRBV28	TRBJ2-2	NA	CASSSANTGELFF	TGTGCCAGCAGTTCCGCGAACACCGGGGAGCTGTTTTTT
NA	TRBV5-6	TRBJ2-7	TRBD1	CASSPGTGLREQYF	TGTGCCAGCAGCCCAGGGACAGGGCTACGGGAGCAGTACTTC